The T cell receptor beta chain under discussion was sequenced for a study of cytomegalovirus exposure and HLA in healthy donors (dated by TCRdb to 2016 to 2017). At the level of the whole study: According to an earlier analysis of several hundred of the donors, some 180 million T cells yielded roughly 110 million unique TCR beta sequences and more than 250 Gb of sequence data. Roughly 300 gigabases of sequencing data and 70 million to 100 million unique TCR sequences made up an early release that covered 500 to 700 HLA-typed donors. The genetic ancestry cluster associated with self-reported Caucasian donors included about 81% of the 398 genotyped donors. The aim of the study was to test whether cataloging public T cell receptors could identify signatures of past pathogen exposure. Using immunosequencing, the study profiled T cell repertoires from fewer than 850 subjects and related those repertoires to cytomegalovirus serostatus. Besides the first cohort of more than 650 subjects, a separate validation cohort made up of 120 or so different subjects was used. High-throughput TCR immunosequencing, statistical association of individual TCRs with disease status, and machine learning were combined to predict cytomegalovirus infection status. In a later analysis, previously published TCR beta repertoires from several hundred donors were re-analyzed and high-resolution HLA genotyping was added so that TCR occurrence patterns could be studied. Rather than using new phenotypic data, the later analysis identified candidate immune exposures from TCR beta sequences and from how often those sequences occurred across donors. An earlier analysis of fewer than 750 of the donors used high-throughput TCR beta sequencing to judge whether each TCR beta V gene segment behaved as functional or pseudogenic. Donor age, sex, ethnicity and CMV serostatus were compiled together with the repertoire data. In a later genetic analysis, genome-wide SNP genotypes for about 60% of the 666 donors were used, and that subset was treated as a discovery cohort. Every repertoire in the discovery cohort had been generated on one and the same sequencing platform. Both class I and class II loci were covered by HLA typing, at four-digit resolution. Typing coverage differed by locus: A, B, C, DRB1 and DQB1 were typed in roughly 629-630 donors, DQA1 in about 510, DPA1 in some 600, and DPB1 in 450 to 480. Roughly 5 DR-DQ haplotypes were handled as single units for association and clustering because linkage in the cohort was strong. Across some 400 genotyped donors of the cohort, an average of roughly 250,000 unique TCR beta nucleotide sequences per donor were sequenced, and roughly 17% of those sequences were non-productive.

The method behind the library was the immunoSEQ multiplex PCR assay. For the multiplex PCR, a mixture combining 60 forward primers for TCR Vbeta segments and 13 reverse primers for TCR Jbeta segments was used. A multiplex PCR assay on genomic DNA amplified the CDR3 region of rearranged TCR beta genes. On the Illumina HiSeq System, the amplified TCR beta libraries were sequenced as 87-base-pair reads. The original pipeline was this. A later analysis counted about 80 million unique TCR beta chains across the 700 or so repertoires, and roughly 10 million of these chains were shared by at least two donors. Raw reads were error-corrected and collapsed into unique sequences with a nearest-neighbor algorithm that merged closely related sequences to remove PCR and sequencing errors. Alignment of CDR3 sequences to IMGT reference sequences was used to assign V, D and J gene segments. Each retained sequence needed at least a six-nucleotide match to both a V gene segment and a J gene segment. Rearrangements were classified as productive when the CDR3 lacked stop codons and remained in frame with V and J, and all other rearrangements were classified as non-productive. CDR3 was defined by IMGT convention, running from the second conserved V-encoded cysteine to the conserved J-encoded phenylalanine. In an earlier analysis of 550 to 650 of the donors, sequences lacking an unambiguous match to a single V gene segment were excluded. An earlier analysis of several hundred of the donors classified V segments as functional when productive rearrangements were above 56.7% and as segregating when the standard deviation between donors was above 5%. A statistical classification framework was built to diagnose cytomegalovirus status from the catalog of TCR beta chain sequences. V and J gene assignment, in a later analysis, came from comparing TCR nucleotide sequences with IMGT/GENE-DB human TR gene sequences. The TCRdist pipeline was used in a later analysis to assign CDR3 sequences and most-parsimonious VDJ recombination scenarios. In a later analysis, each TCR beta chain was defined by its CDR3 amino acid sequence together with its V-gene family, and reads without a unique V-gene family were excluded. In a later analysis, 500 to 700 highly shared, low-generation-probability nucleotide sequences were removed to address suspected cross-contamination and a sequencing artifact. In a later analysis, a clonal expansion index for each public chain was calculated from normalized within-repertoire ranks of inferred template counts. In a later analysis, generation probabilities were computed with a VDJ recombination model fitted to out-of-frame rearrangements, and the resulting probabilities were checked against IGoR. In a later analysis, hypergeometric tests were used to score TCR-TCR, TCR-HLA and TCR-CMV co-occurrence, with a repertoire-size bias correction applied to TCR pairs. A later analysis estimated false discovery rates by permuting HLA or CMV assignments 20 times. In a later analysis, co-occurring TCRs were grouped using DBSCAN, with TCRdist sequence similarity added in when clustering inside HLA-allele-positive subsets. Repertoires with fewer than 30,000 or more than 120,000 public chains were left out of co-occurrence clustering, as were about 5 repertoires with anomalous nucleotide sharing. In TCRdb, the immuneACCESS table is reduced to in-frame sequences with V and J assigned. These tables do not hold every clone; where another copy was compared, an unresolved V gene accounts for under half, and the others remain unexplained. D and trimming come from the DNA, and the V and J calls and clone size come from that table. The sample data list about 190,000 clones, and 78% of these were observed just once. Together, the top ten hold around 6.1% of the sample.

Overall study outcomes, separate from this receptor: A further reported finding was that TCR beta sequences accurately predicted the HLA-A and HLA-B alleles for most subjects in the first cohort. CMV serostatus was the only immune exposure information available for the cohort. In the study, some 160 TCR beta chains were listed as associated with cytomegalovirus. At a false discovery rate of 0.05, a later analysis linked 16,951 TCR beta sequences to specific HLA alleles. Presence/absence analyses assumed roughly uniform sequencing depth across donors, an assumption that may not hold. In a later analysis, several top co-occurrence clusters were reported to appear linked to parvovirus B19, influenza, CMV and Epstein-Barr virus. A cluster of highly shared sequence variants was judged likely to represent a technical artifact of the sequencing pipeline. In vitro tests confirmed that a few of the cytomegalovirus-associated TCR beta chains recognize cytomegalovirus antigens. The classifier was reported to diagnose cytomegalovirus status with high specificity and sensitivity in both the original and validation cohorts. When HLA alleles, especially DR and DQ, strongly co-occurred, TCR associations were difficult to assign to individual alleles. According to a later genetic analysis, donors in an Asian-associated ancestry cluster had fewer N-insertions in productive TCRs than the roughly 700-donor mean. Because some donors lacked HLA typing at each locus, the association tests relied only on the typed subset. In a later analysis, HLA-associated TCR beta chains showed more clonal expansion and lower generation probabilities than non-associated chains that were equally common. Broadly in line with IMGT annotations, most TCR beta V segments showed up in productive rearrangements about 90% or about 30% of the time in an earlier analysis of 587 of the donors. Most TCR sequences were observed very rarely across donors, whereas some public TCRs were present in many individuals. Some IMGT-functional V segments, including TRBV6-2 and TRBV6-3, could not be distinguished by the 87-base-pair reads and were therefore excluded. Because counts were too low, seventeen rarely observed V segments, including chromosome 9 orphons, were excluded from the earlier analysis of 587 of the donors. In this cohort, only TCR beta chains were sequenced, and detectable features were limited by the absence of alpha or paired-chain data. An association between a missense DCLRE1C variant and V-gene and J-gene trimming of TCR beta chains was found in a later genetic analysis and replicated in an independent cohort. In a later analysis, TCR association rates were found to vary across HLA loci, with the most associated TCRs seen for DRB1 alleles and the fewest for HLA-C alleles. Correlated functional status among segregating V segments might be attributable to linkage disequilibrium, but an unknown experimental factor could not be ruled out. A later analysis found that most CMV-associated TCR beta chains appeared HLA-restricted, with HLA associations seemingly driven largely by CMV exposure. According to the authors, the approach could potentially be generalized to other disease states and immunological phenotypes.

Concerning this clone itself: Its antigen is unknown. Base-call qualities are not available, and no considerably larger clone is one nucleotide away.

The germline V gene sets CDR1 to ENHRY and CDR2 to SYGVKD. The CDR3 holds 15 amino acids from the cysteine to the phenylalanine. The entry retains the CDR3 DNA only, 45 bases that are in frame from base 1. V is cut by 3 bases and J by 7 bases, and the space between the germline ends is 16 bases. The cohort was made up of approximately 700 healthy bone marrow donors. At the time of sampling, every cohort member was nominally healthy, though immune exposures that went unrecorded were likely present. The donor tested CMV seropositive, placing the donor among the 290 or so seropositive members of the cohort. A peripheral blood sample was collected from each donor, and TCR beta sequencing was performed on peripheral blood mononuclear cells. Genomic DNA was extracted from the blood cell samples with the Qiagen DNeasy Blood Extraction Kit.

The sequence is built from TRBV10-3 and TRBJ1-5; the D gene remains uncertain. The sequenced sample consisted of PBMCs. The source of this sequence is a woman in her 30s in good health and CMV-seropositive. The CDR3 region reads CAISDPISGGQPQHF. Here is the DNA: TGTGCCATCAGTGACCCTATCTCAGGAGGCCAGCCCCAGCATTTT.